This TCR beta chain derives from a study of a mutant IDH1 vaccine in newly diagnosed glioma. At the level of the study: The treated group averaged about 41 years old and was about 60% male, roughly 40% female.

Time point meaning: week 23, last vaccination. Topical imiquimod accompanied each vaccine dose, which consisted of 300 ug of mutant IDH1 20-mer peptide. Comments on this clone: The antigen is not known.

Germline values: CDR1 SGHRS, CDR2 YFSETQ. This CDR3 spans 14 amino acids. After removal of 2 bases from V and 2 bases from J, the junction contained 1 base not matched to a gene. Generated by immunoSEQ multiplex PCR, the TCRdb table keeps only in-frame clones and is missing some. The sample shows 52,000 or so clones, 80% of them seen only once. This rearrangement joins TRBV5-1 to TRBJ2-7, with 10 bases lining up with TRBD1. The receptor was isolated from a man aged 35 to 55 with glioma. This specimen consisted of PBMCs, obtained from a glioma patient whose treatment included an IDH1 peptide vaccine. The CDR3 bases are TGCGCCAGCAGCTTTGGGACAGGGGCCTACGAGCAGTACTTC. As protein: CASSFGTGAYEQYF.